This passage covers 27 T cell receptor beta chains from one sample sequenced in a study of T cell responses to AZD1222 COVID-19 vaccine. Here immunoSEQ multiplex PCR was the method, and the copy in TCRdb shows in-frame clones only, minus some. The sample includes 130,000 or so clones, roughly nine tenths of them seen just once. Sample: peripheral blood, taken 28 days after the second AZD1222 dose. All receptors derive from an adult who received the AZD1222 COVID-19 vaccine.

This rearrangement joins TRBV6-5 to TRBJ2-1, with 9 nucleotides matching TRBD2. The CDR3 consists of 14 residues. Germline CDR1 and CDR2: MNHEY and SVGAGI. With 5 bases clipped from V and 10 bases from J, the junction kept 9 bases outside the gene matches. The CDR3 sequence is CASSNGGRAREQFF. CDR3 coding DNA: TGTGCCAGCAGTAACGGCGGGAGGGCGAGAGAGCAGTTCTTC.

As concerns this clone: The same CDR3 is also encoded by other DNA sequences in this sample. This chain's CDR3 is CASSPGQGNTGELFF. CDR3 nucleotide sequence: TGCGCCAGCAGCCCCGGACAGGGGAACACCGGGGAGCTGTTTTTT. This chain connects TRBV5-1 to TRBJ2-2; 8 nucleotides match TRBD1. The length of the CDR3 is 15 residues. The junction had 3 bases not matched to a gene; V was cut back by 4 bases and J by 1 base. CDR1 is SGHRS and CDR2 is YFSETQ in the germline V gene.

This chain uses TRBV27 with TRBJ1-6; D is unclear. Per germline, CDR1 MNHEY and CDR2 SMNVEV (reference sequence). Between the trimmed V and J ends, which lost 3 bases and 2 bases, there was a span of 8 bases. The CDR3 spans 15 residues. CDR3 protein: CASSFTGPYNSPLHF. The DNA of the CDR3 is TGTGCCAGCAGTTTCACTGGACCCTATAATTCACCCCTCCACTTT.

V usage is TRBV15 and J usage is TRBJ1-2; D remains ambiguous. V dropped 0 bases and J dropped 1 base, with 6 bases sitting between them. The CDR3 runs 14 residues. Germline CDR1 reads LNHNV; CDR2 reads YYDKDF (reference sequence). The CDR3 region is CATSRDRGNYGYTF. As DNA, the CDR3 is TGTGCCACCAGCAGAGATCGGGGTAACTATGGCTACACCTTC.

This clone was observed once. The rearrangement uses TRBV6-6 and TRBJ1-2, with unresolved D. Deletions cut 5 bases from V and 5 bases from J, with 15 bases between. There are 14 residues in the CDR3. The germline V gene encodes CDR1 MNHNY and CDR2 SVGAGI (reference sequence). The CDR3 spells CASSQGRETYGYTF. CDR3 bases: TGTGCCAGCAGTCAAGGACGGGAGACATATGGCTACACCTTC.

The chain uses TRBV6-6 and TRBJ2-2, with TRBD1 matching over 9 bases. The CDR3 is made up of 15 amino acids. Germline V lookup: CDR1 MNHNY, CDR2 SVGAGI (reference sequence). V lost 0 bases, J lost 7 bases, and 3 bases stayed unmatched. The DNA of the CDR3 is TGTGCCAGCAGTTACTCGCGACAGGGGGACGGGGAGCTGTTTTTT. As protein: CASSYSRQGDGELFF.

This clone has only one observation. The chain carries TRBV2 and TRBJ1-1; 7 bases are a match to TRBD1. V was clipped by 0 bases and J by 1 base; unmatched bases: 5. The CDR3 length is 16 residues. Germline CDR1 reads SNHLY; CDR2 reads FYNNEI. CDR3 in amino acids: CASSEALTGENTEAFF. In DNA, the CDR3 is TGTGCCAGCAGTGAAGCTTTAACAGGGGAGAACACTGAAGCTTTCTTT.

The chain uses TRBV5-1 and TRBJ1-2; a weak D match, TRBD1 (5 bases). Germline V gene data show CDR1 as SGHRS and CDR2 as YFSETQ. Between the trimmed V and J ends, which lost 4 bases and 3 bases, there was a span of 16 bases. The CDR3 has 15 residues. As DNA, the CDR3 is TGCGCCAGCAGCGCCCTAGCGGGGACCGACTATGGCTACACCTTC. The encoded protein is CASSALAGTDYGYTF.

This sequence joins TRBV10-2 and TRBJ1-4; 8 bases agree with TRBD1. The CDR3 totals 14 residues. The ends lost 8 bases at V and 5 bases at J; junction bases unmatched: 7. Germline values: CDR1 WSHSY, CDR2 SAAADI. The CDR3 DNA reads as TGCGCCAGCCAGTTGGGACAGGCGAATGAAAAACTGTTTTTT. Translated: CASQLGQANEKLFF.

The chain couples TRBV10-3 to TRBJ1-1, with D unclear. The CDR3 consists of 13 residues. Germline-derived CDR1 and CDR2 are ENHRY and SYGVKD. V gave up 0 bases and J gave up 1 base, with 3 bases separating them. CDR3 amino acids: CAISESPNTEAFF. The CDR3 coding sequence is TGTGCCATCAGTGAGTCGCCGAACACTGAAGCTTTCTTT.

The gene calls are TRBV9 and TRBJ2-1, with 7 bases lining up with TRBD2. Germline CDR1 is SGDLS and CDR2 is YYNGEE. CDR3 length: 15 amino acids. The V segment lost 0 bases and the J segment 3 bases; nucleotides outside the gene matches: 3. This chain's CDR3 is CASSVGGGGYNEQFF. CDR3 in DNA: TGTGCCAGCAGCGTAGGGGGCGGGGGCTACAATGAGCAGTTCTTC.

The chain couples TRBV11-2 to TRBJ2-1; 8 bases are a match to TRBD2. J lost 4 bases, V lost 4 bases, and 6 bases had no gene match. This CDR3 is built from 15 residues. From germline, CDR1 is SGHAT and CDR2 FQNNGV. CDR3: CASSWRTSSYNEQFF. The CDR3 nucleotides are TGTGCCAGCAGCTGGAGGACTAGCTCGTACAATGAGCAGTTCTTC.

This clone is a singleton in its sample. V usage is TRBV9 and J usage is TRBJ2-5; D is uncertain. This CDR3 contains 12 residues. Germline CDR1 and CDR2: SGDLS and YYNGEE. V lost 0 bases and J lost 0, with 0 bases in between. CDR3 sequence: CASSVDQETQYF. CDR3 DNA sequence: TGTGCCAGCAGCGTAGACCAAGAGACCCAGTACTTC.

The chain is built from TRBV15 and TRBJ2-7; possibly TRBD2 for D (6 bases). There are 14 residues in the CDR3. Per germline, CDR1 LNHNV and CDR2 YYDKDF (reference sequence). The V end lost 3 bases, the J end lost 3 bases, and 12 bases lay between the germline ends. Here the CDR3 DNA reads TGTGCCACCAGCAGTGAGGCGGGAAACTACGAGCAGTACTTC. Encoded protein: CATSSEAGNYEQYF.

This rearrangement joins TRBV7-9 to TRBJ1-4; D uncertain. Germline V lookup: CDR1 SEHNR, CDR2 FQNEAQ (reference sequence). Trimming took off 2 bases at V and 3 bases at J, with 10 bases between the two ends. The CDR3 length is 15 residues. The DNA of the CDR3 is TGTGCCAGCAGCTTATCGGGTATAGCTAATGAAAAACTGTTTTTT. Translated, it gives CASSLSGIANEKLFF.

The genes are TRBV2 and TRBJ1-6; maybe TRBD1 (5 bases). Deletions cut 6 bases from V and 7 bases from J, with 16 bases between. Germline V CDR1 and CDR2: SNHLY, FYNNEI. The CDR3 sequence is 15 residues long. CDR3 region: CASSLQGGANSPLHF. CDR3 sequence (DNA): TGTGCCAGCAGCCTACAAGGTGGGGCAAATTCACCCCTCCACTTT.

This chain connects TRBV2 to TRBJ2-5; the D gene is possibly TRBD2 (5 bases). The CDR3 contains 14 residues. V lost 7 bases and J 5 bases, leaving 17 bases between the germline ends. CDR1 is SNHLY and CDR2 is FYNNEI in the germline V gene. In nucleotides, the CDR3 is TGTGCCAGCATTCCGGGGAGCGGCCGGGAGACCCAGTACTTC. This sequence encodes CASIPGSGRETQYF.

The chain employs TRBV25-1 and TRBJ2-5, with 9 bases lining up with TRBD1. Trimming took 8 bases from V and 2 from J; bases not matched to a gene: 12. The CDR3 consists of 16 residues. Germline V gene sequence: CDR1 MGHDK, CDR2 SYGVNS. The CDR3 DNA follows: TGTGCCAGCCAGGAGTGGACAGGGGACCTACAAGAGACCCAGTACTTC. Its protein product is CASQEWTGDLQETQYF.

J is TRBJ1-3 and V is TRBV10-1; D unresolved. Germline V CDR1 and CDR2: WNHNN, SYGVQD (reference sequence). The length of the CDR3 is 14 residues. V shed 6 bases and J shed 4 bases, with 13 bases lying between them. CDR3 sequence reads: CASSDGFSGNTIYF. The DNA for the CDR3 is TGCGCCAGCAGCGATGGCTTCTCCGGAAACACCATATATTTT.

The chain links TRBV30 to TRBJ1-6; D not certain. V was shortened by 4 bases and J by 9 bases, with 13 bases between the two germline ends. The CDR3 covers 13 residues. Germline V lookup: CDR1 GTSNPN, CDR2 SVGIG (reference sequence). The CDR3 loop is CAWNPGYGSPLHF. The CDR3 DNA reads TGTGCCTGGAATCCGGGGTATGGTTCACCCCTCCACTTT. The full variable domain, rest sourced from reference TRBV30 and TRBJ1-6, is SQTIHQWPATLVQPVGSPLSLECTVEGTSNPNLYWYRQAAGRGLQLLFYSVGIGQISSEVPQNLSASRPQDRQFILSSKKLLLSDSGFYLCAWNPGYGSPLHFGNGTRLTVT.

This chain joins TRBV4-1 and TRBJ2-7; maybe TRBD1 (6 bases). Germline V gene lookup returns CDR1 MGHRA and CDR2 YSYEKL. The CDR3 has 16 amino acids. Trimming cost V 0 bases and J 5 bases, with 17 bases left between them. As DNA, the CDR3 is TGCGCCAGCAGCCAAGATCGTGCCAGGGGTATCGACGAGCAGTACTTC. Its protein is CASSQDRARGIDEQYF.

The chain carries TRBV5-4 and TRBJ2-3, with 8 bases lining up with TRBD2. Trimming at V came to 2 bases and at J to 1 base, leaving 3 bases not matched to a gene. CDR3 length: 15 residues. CDR1 SGHNT and CDR2 YYREEE come from the germline V gene (reference sequence). The CDR3 here is CASSLAGAGTDTQYF. CDR3 bases: TGTGCCAGCAGCTTAGCGGGAGCTGGCACAGATACGCAGTATTTT. The full variable domain, its missing parts supplied by reference TRBV5-4 and TRBJ2-3, is ETGVTQSPTHLIKTRGQQVTLRCSSQSGHNTVSWYQQALGQGPQFIFQYYREEENGRGNFPPRFSGLQFPNYSSELNVNALELDDSALYLCASSLAGAGTDTQYFGPGTRLTVL.

This sequence joins TRBV10-2 and TRBJ2-5; 13 bases are shared with TRBD2. Looked up from germline, CDR1 is WSHSY and CDR2 is SAAADI. CDR3 length: 15 amino acids. J gave up 3 bases and V 6 bases, and 4 bases lay outside the gene matches. The CDR3 region has the DNA TGCGCCAGCAGGCTGGGACTAGCGGGAAAAGAGACCCAGTACTTC. Its translation: CASRLGLAGKETQYF.

This chain links TRBV3-1 (or the pseudogene TRBV3-2) with TRBJ1-2; D is ambiguous. The CDR3 runs 15 residues. With 0 bases removed from V and 5 bases from J, the gap between germline ends came to 13 bases. The germline V gene has CDR1 LGHDT and CDR2 YNNKEL (reference sequence). CDR3 DNA: TGTGCCAGCAGCCAAGATGGCGGGGTCGGTTATGGCTACACCTTC. Translating gives CASSQDGGVGYGYTF.

The V gene is TRBV30, the J gene TRBJ1-2; D not certain. V was pared by 2 bases and J by 4 bases, with 11 bases between. Germline loops: CDR1 GTSNPN, CDR2 SVGIG (reference sequence). The CDR3 is made up of 13 amino acids. The CDR3 region has the DNA TGTGCCTGGAGTCCCCAGCCGCTCTATGGCTACACCTTC. Its translation is CAWSPQPLYGYTF.

V and J are TRBV3-1 (or the pseudogene TRBV3-2) and TRBJ1-1, with 8 bases lining up with TRBD1. The CDR3 totals 15 residues. In germline, CDR1 is LGHDT, CDR2 YNNKEL (reference sequence). Germline trimming cut 2 bases from V and 4 bases from J; bases unmatched to any gene: 6. This chain's CDR3 is CASSQLRGLGTEAFF. The CDR3, as DNA: TGTGCCAGCAGCCAACTCAGGGGGCTTGGCACTGAAGCTTTCTTT.

The chain links TRBV6-5 to TRBJ1-1; 8 bases match TRBD1. V lost 6 bases to trimming and J lost 6 bases; unmatched junction nucleotides: 9. CDR3 size: 14 residues. Germline loops: CDR1 MNHEY, CDR2 SVGAGI. Here the CDR3 reads CASSSRTGISEAFF. CDR3 in DNA: TGTGCCAGCAGCTCCAGGACAGGGATCTCTGAAGCTTTCTTT.